The 17 T cell receptor beta chains given below trace back to one sample, sequenced in a study of blood T cell repertoires in COVID-19. Method: immunoSEQ multiplex PCR; TCRdb's copy keeps in-frame clones and lacks some. This table has fewer than 300,000 clones, 86% appearing once. The sequenced material came from peripheral blood. The receptors here all came from a man aged 40-49 years who had recovered from COVID-19.

The chain has TRBV12-3 or TRBV12-4 and TRBJ2-3; D is ambiguous. The CDR3 spans 12 residues. Trimming took off 4 bases at V and 2 bases at J, with 4 bases between the two ends. The CDR3 region is CASSSNTDTQYF. The DNA of the CDR3 is TGTGCCAGCAGTTCCAACACAGATACGCAGTATTTT.

The chain uses TRBV5-1 and TRBJ2-3; a weak D match, TRBD1 (6 bases). Germline values: CDR1 SGHRS, CDR2 YFSETQ. The CDR3 consists of 15 residues. V was shortened by 6 bases and J by 6 bases, with 20 bases between the two germline ends. CDR3 region: CASNDRRGFLDTQYF. The CDR3 region has the DNA TGCGCCAGCAACGACCGCAGGGGTTTTCTTGATACGCAGTATTTT.

The gene calls are TRBV11-2 and TRBJ2-7, with D perhaps TRBD2 (6 bases). Trimming cost V 7 bases and J 7 bases, with 14 bases left between them. CDR1 is SGHAT and CDR2 is FQNNGV in the germline V gene. CDR3 length equals 12 residues. CDR3 sequence (DNA): TGTGCCAGCACCCGGCTGGAGGGTGAGCAGTACTTC. Protein: CASTRLEGEQYF.

This clone turned up a few times. This chain joins TRBV3-1 (or the pseudogene TRBV3-2) and TRBJ2-3; 7 positions match TRBD1. V shed 5 bases, J shed 12 bases, and the junction held 11 bases outside the gene matches. The CDR3 totals 13 residues. Germline V gene sequence: CDR1 LGHDT, CDR2 YNNKEL (reference sequence). CDR3 DNA sequence: TGTGCCAGCAGCTTAAGTAGGACAGGCAGCCAGTATTTT. Amino acids: CASSLSRTGSQYF.

The chain links TRBV19 to TRBJ1-5; possibly TRBD1 for D (5 bases). The CDR3 spans 15 residues. In germline, CDR1 is LNHDA, CDR2 SQIVND (reference sequence). V lost 6 bases to trimming and J lost 3 bases, with 15 bases between them. The CDR3 DNA is TGTGCCAGTAGCCTCGGCAGGGCGGTCAATCAGCCCCAGCATTTT. Translated, it gives CASSLGRAVNQPQHF.

The chain is built from TRBV19 and TRBJ2-7; 11 nucleotides agree with TRBD2. With V trimmed by 0 bases and J by 6 bases, 4 bases remained unmatched. This CDR3 comprises 15 residues. The germline V gene encodes CDR1 LNHDA and CDR2 SQIVND (reference sequence). This CDR3 reads CASSIDLAGGFEQYF. For the CDR3, the DNA is TGTGCCAGTAGTATAGATCTAGCGGGAGGTTTCGAGCAGTACTTC.

This chain connects TRBV6-2 or TRBV6-3 to TRBJ2-5; 10 nucleotides agree with TRBD2. The junction had 5 bases not matched to a gene; V was cut back by 6 bases and J by 4 bases. CDR3 length: 14 amino acids. Per the germline V gene, CDR1 is MNHEY and CDR2 is SVGEGT. The CDR3 DNA reads as TGTGCCAGCAGCGTAGCGGGAGGCGGAGAGACCCAGTACTTC. The encoded protein is CASSVAGGGETQYF.

This clone showed up just a few times. The chain uses TRBV19 and TRBJ1-5; tentatively, D is TRBD1 (5 bases). The CDR3 spans 15 residues. Germline CDR1 is LNHDA and CDR2 is SQIVND (reference sequence). V was pared by 7 bases and J by 0 bases, with 13 bases between. The CDR3 reads CASMKGRYSNQPQHF. Written as DNA, the CDR3 is TGTGCCAGTATGAAGGGGAGGTATAGCAATCAGCCCCAGCATTTT.

CDR3 region: CASSFTTGAGGSEQYF. DNA for the CDR3: TGTGCCAGCAGCTTTACCACGGGGGCGGGAGGCTCCGAGCAGTACTTC. This rearrangement joins TRBV7-8 to TRBJ2-7; 8 nucleotides match TRBD2. V shed 3 bases and J 6 bases; nucleotides not matched to a gene: 13. The germline CDR1 and CDR2 sequences are SGHVS and FQNEAQ. The CDR3 extends over 16 amino acids.

The chain is built from TRBV4-3 and TRBJ2-3; no clear D. The CDR3 is made up of 14 amino acids. Trimming shortened V by 3 bases and J by 0 bases, and 7 bases separated the two germline ends. Germline V lookup: CDR1 LGHNA, CDR2 YSLEER. The CDR3: CASSQETSTDTQYF. CDR3 DNA sequence: TGCGCCAGCAGCCAGGAGACTAGCACAGATACGCAGTATTTT.

This rearrangement joins TRBV9 to TRBJ2-1, with TRBD2 matching over 7 bases. The ends lost 1 base at V and 7 bases at J; junction bases unmatched: 5. Germline values: CDR1 SGDLS, CDR2 YYNGEE. The CDR3 runs to 14 residues. As DNA, the CDR3 is TGTGCCAGCAGCGTATTTGCGGGAGTAAATGAGCAGTTCTTC. The encoded protein is CASSVFAGVNEQFF. Filled out from reference TRBV9 and TRBJ2-1, the complete variable domain reads DSGVTQTPKHLITATGQRVTLRCSPRSGDLSVYWYQQSLDQGLQFLIQYYNGEERAKGNILERFSAQQFPDLHSELNLSSLELGDSALYFCASSVFAGVNEQFFGPGTRLTVL.

The V and J genes are TRBV5-6 and TRBJ2-5; 9 bases are shared with TRBD1. V lost 4 bases to trimming and J lost 4 bases; unmatched junction nucleotides: 11. The CDR3 sequence is 16 residues long. The V gene's germline CDR1 is SGHDT and CDR2 YYEEEE. CDR3 nucleotides: TGTGCCAGCAGCGGAACAACAGGGGGCGCATCAGAGACCCAGTACTTC. This sequence encodes CASSGTTGGASETQYF.

V gene TRBV27 combines with J gene TRBJ1-4; 9 positions match TRBD1. V lost 4 bases, J lost 2 bases, and 14 bases stayed unmatched. CDR1 is MNHEY and CDR2 is SMNVEV in the germline V gene (reference sequence). The CDR3 is made up of 19 amino acids. The DNA for the CDR3 is TGTGCCAGCAGTTCCCACCCTGGGACAGGGCTCACGACTAATGAAAAACTGTTTTTT. It translates to CASSSHPGTGLTTNEKLFF.

The V call is TRBV3-1 (or the pseudogene TRBV3-2), the J call TRBJ2-5, with 11 positions matching TRBD2. With 4 bases clipped from V and 4 bases from J, the junction kept 8 bases outside the gene matches. The germline gives CDR1 LGHDT, CDR2 YNNKEL (reference sequence). This CDR3 has 16 amino acids. The CDR3 bases are TGTGCCAGCAGCCCCCGGATAGCGGGAGGGAGAGAGACCCAGTACTTC. Protein sequence: CASSPRIAGGRETQYF.

V usage is TRBV27 and J usage is TRBJ1-6, with unresolved D. The CDR3 extends over 13 amino acids. CDR1 and CDR2 from the germline V gene are MNHEY and SMNVEV (reference sequence). V lost 7 bases and J lost 5, with 9 bases in between. In DNA, the CDR3 is TGTGCCAGCACTTTTAGTAATAATTCACCCCTCCACTTT. This encodes CASTFSNNSPLHF.

The gene calls are TRBV11-3 and TRBJ2-7, with D perhaps TRBD2 (7 bases). V lost 5 bases and J lost 5, with 13 bases in between. The length of the CDR3 is 13 residues. Germline CDR1 is SGHNT and CDR2 is YENEEA. The CDR3 region is CASSRGGVDEQYF. The CDR3 bases are TGTGCCAGCAGCAGGGGGGGCGTCGACGAGCAGTACTTC.

The V and J genes are TRBV5-4 and TRBJ1-2, with D possibly matching TRBD1 (6 bases). Germline loops: CDR1 SGHNT, CDR2 YYREEE (reference sequence). The CDR3 runs 15 residues. Trimming removed 4 bases from V and 5 bases from J, with 18 bases in between. The CDR3 is CASSPGGGTGYGYTF. The CDR3 nucleotides read TGTGCCAGCAGCCCGGGGGGGGGCACAGGTTATGGCTACACCTTC.